This TCR beta chain was profiled in a study of human T cells and chemical hapten exposure (dated by TCRdb to the early 2020s). Study-level background: For sensitization, 2% DPC in acetone was applied to an approximately 2 cm by approximately 2 cm area of upper inner arm skin. Most of the patients in the cohort were female, and the cohort covered alopecia areata with under or over 50% scalp involvement, alopecia totalis and alopecia universalis. Throughout the study period of about 22 weeks, patients also received therapeutic DPC doses to the scalp every week. The study tracked peripheral blood TCR repertoire changes in vivo during primary and secondary sensitization to the hapten diphenylcyclopropenone (DPC) in alopecia patients. Blood for TCR sequencing was provided by twenty-nine alopecia patients at one to four time points (pre-sensitization, 2, 6 and 24 weeks). Blood was sampled from patients pre-sensitization (week 0) and at 2, 6 and about 24 weeks after DPC sensitization. Libraries were pooled for sequencing, and per-sample TCR yields varied mainly because of small differences in library volumes within the pool. Patch tests used Finn chambers with 0.01% DPC on the upper back, scored after 6 days by International Contact Dermatitis Research Group standards.

Germline trimming: 5 bases from V, 1 base from J; junction bases outside gene matches: 3. The CDR3 contains 14 residues, cysteine and phenylalanine counted. Of the read, only the CDR3 DNA is kept; its 42 bases are in frame from base 1. From a lookup of the germline V gene, CDR1 and CDR2 are SNHLY and FYNNEI. Points the paper makes about the study in general: Alopecia, a presumed autoimmune disease, was present in all patients, so the immune response of the patients might differ from that of healthy individuals. Repeated subsampling changed both the strength of the expansion versus patch-test correlation and the threshold at which that correlation became significant. Significantly more large CDR3 similarity clusters were formed by expanded TCRs than by pre-sensitization or healthy control sets, consistent with antigen-driven responses. DPC sensitization did not change how many TCRs were above 1 in 1000 frequency, and no evidence was found of alterations in global repertoire structure. Patch test score correlated positively with the number of PT1 expanded TCRs, reaching significance at thresholds 8, 16 and 32 but not at 4.

Explained via the paper, the time point label denotes: pre-sensitization, week 0. The intended sense of this specimen's treatment or condition label: therapeutic diphenylcyclopropenone sensitization with weekly scalp DPC. Blood at each patch-test visit was drawn before the patch test was applied. Patients were considered eligible if aged 18 to 70, diagnosed with alopecia and deemed suitable for DPC therapy, and patients were excluded if pregnant. Unfractionated whole blood was collected in Tempus Blood RNA tubes, and total RNA was extracted from that blood. Library preparation employed RACE. These reads were obtained on a NextSeq 500. Library preparation attached unique molecular identifiers to individual cDNA molecules for quantitative, reproducible TCR counting. Each blood RNA sample was used to sequence both TCR alpha and TCR beta chains. Processing in the source paper ran as follows. A median of approximately 100,000 TCRs per sample was observed, with a range of 23,224 to 690,600. V, J and CDR3 annotation of the TCR reads was carried out using the Decombinator software suite. To make PS versus PT1 abundance plots, every sample was subsampled to the same number of TCRs (28,000). Expanded TCRs were defined as absent before sensitization and observed at least eight times at the 2-week time point. The raw public data were reprocessed by TCRdb itself: fastp quality trimming at Q25, MiXCR clonotype calling, in-frame beta chains only. Entries that share a CDR3 protein sequence are merged under the most common genes and DNA. For this entry, the V and J calls and clone size follow TCRdb and not the study's own pipeline. In this sample the table shows tens of thousands of distinct CDR3 sequences, approximately 9.9% of which occur a single time. The top ten clonotypes cover around 10% of the sample.

Only a few counts were recorded for this clonotype. There is no known antigen for this receptor. Nothing much larger sits one base from this clone, and base qualities are not available. The clonotype was recovered from a man aged 40-49 years with alopecia areata. Some clones in this sample may be carry-over from other donors' samples. This sequence uses TRBV2 and TRBJ2-7, with 9 central nucleotides matching TRBD1. Material: whole blood, obtained in connection with sensitization to the hapten diphenylcyclopropenone (DPC). The CDR3 is CASSRTGVSYEQYF. The DNA sequence reads TGTGCCAGCAGTCGGACAGGGGTTTCCTACGAGCAGTACTTC.